These 4 T cell receptor beta chains originate from one sample sequenced in a study of T-cell reconstitution after alpha-beta-depleted transplantation in children. Unique molecular identifiers tagged the TCRbeta library. TCRdb called the PCR reads again in MiXCR, with one record for every CDR3 protein. The profile shows 500,000 or so distinct CDR3 sequences, roughly 33% of them singletons. The sample here was PBMCs from the stem cell graft donor, taken from the stem cell graft. The source is a human donor who donated a stem cell graft to a child with aplastic anemia.

This clonotype was observed a single time. This rearrangement joins TRBV6-2 or TRBV6-3 to TRBJ1-2, with TRBD1 matching over 8 bases. V dropped 6 bases and J dropped 8; count of bases not matched to a gene: 8. CDR3 length equals 13 residues. CDR1 and CDR2 from the germline V gene are MNHEY and SVGEGT. The DNA for the CDR3 is TGTGCCAGCAGGGACAGGGATTATCAAGGCTACACCTTC. Protein: CASRDRDYQGYTF.

CDR3 region: CASSLNQGNGQPQHF. CDR3 bases: TGTGCCAGCAGTTTGAATCAGGGTAACGGTCAGCCCCAGCATTTT. V and J are TRBV12-3 or TRBV12-4 and TRBJ1-5; weak D call: TRBD1 (5 bases). The ends were cut back, 3 bases at V and 6 bases at J, with 15 bases in the middle. The CDR3 spans 15 residues.

This clonotype was recorded at least ten times. The chain recombines TRBV20-1 with TRBJ1-1, with no clear D. The ends were cut back, 2 bases at V and 7 bases at J, with 14 bases in the middle. CDR1 DFQATT and CDR2 SNEGSKA come from the germline V gene (reference sequence). This CDR3 comprises 13 residues. The DNA of the CDR3 is TGCAGTGCTAGAAGGGAGGGTATAGGTGAAGCTTTCTTT. Amino acids: CSARREGIGEAFF.

The chain employs TRBV4-3 and TRBJ1-6, with 7 bases identical to TRBD1. The V gene end was trimmed by 0 bases and the J gene end by 6 bases; junction bases not matched to a gene: 17. The CDR3 is made up of 20 amino acids. Germline V lookup: CDR1 LGHNA, CDR2 YSLEER. CDR3 region: CASSQDWYSFGGQPNSPLHF. The CDR3 coding sequence is TGCGCCAGCAGCCAAGATTGGTACAGTTTTGGGGGACAGCCTAATTCACCCCTCCACTTT.